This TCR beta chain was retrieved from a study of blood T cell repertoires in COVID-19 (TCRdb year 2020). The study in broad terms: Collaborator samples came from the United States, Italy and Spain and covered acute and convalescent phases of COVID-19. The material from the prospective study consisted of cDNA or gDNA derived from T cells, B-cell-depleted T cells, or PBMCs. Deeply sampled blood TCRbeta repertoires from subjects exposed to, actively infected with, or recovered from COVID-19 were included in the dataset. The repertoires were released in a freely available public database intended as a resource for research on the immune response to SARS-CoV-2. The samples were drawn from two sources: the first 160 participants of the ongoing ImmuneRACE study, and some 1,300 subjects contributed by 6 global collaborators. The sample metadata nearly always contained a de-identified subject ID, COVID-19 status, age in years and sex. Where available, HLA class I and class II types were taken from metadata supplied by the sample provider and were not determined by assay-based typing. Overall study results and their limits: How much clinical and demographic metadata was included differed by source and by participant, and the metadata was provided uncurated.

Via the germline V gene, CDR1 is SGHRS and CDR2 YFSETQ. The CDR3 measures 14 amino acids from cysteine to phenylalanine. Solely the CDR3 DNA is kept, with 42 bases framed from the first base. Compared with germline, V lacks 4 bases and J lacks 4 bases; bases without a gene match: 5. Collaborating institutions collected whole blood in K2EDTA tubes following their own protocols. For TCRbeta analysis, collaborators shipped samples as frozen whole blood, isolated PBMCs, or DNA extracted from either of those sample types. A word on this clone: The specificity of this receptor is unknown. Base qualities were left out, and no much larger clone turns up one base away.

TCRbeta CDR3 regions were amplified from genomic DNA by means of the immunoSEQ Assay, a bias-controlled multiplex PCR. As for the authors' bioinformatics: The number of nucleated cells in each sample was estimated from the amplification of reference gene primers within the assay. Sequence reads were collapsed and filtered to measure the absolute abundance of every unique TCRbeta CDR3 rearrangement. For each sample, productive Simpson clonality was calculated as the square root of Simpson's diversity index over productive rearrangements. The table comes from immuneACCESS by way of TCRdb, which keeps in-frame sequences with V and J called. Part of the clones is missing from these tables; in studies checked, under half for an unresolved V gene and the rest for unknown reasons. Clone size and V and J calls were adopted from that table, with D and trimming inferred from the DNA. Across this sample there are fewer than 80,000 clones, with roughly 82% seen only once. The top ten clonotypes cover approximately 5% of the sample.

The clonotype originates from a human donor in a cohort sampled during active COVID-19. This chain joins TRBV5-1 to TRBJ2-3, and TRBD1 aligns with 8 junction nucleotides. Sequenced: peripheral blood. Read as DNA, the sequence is TGCGCCAGCAGCCCGGACAGGGCCGCAGATACGCAGTATTTT. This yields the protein CASSPDRAADTQYF. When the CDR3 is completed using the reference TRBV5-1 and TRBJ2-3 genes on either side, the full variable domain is KAGVTQTPRYLIKTRGQQVTLSCSPISGHRSVSWYQQTPGQGLQFLFEYFSETQRNKGNFPGRFSGRQFSNSRSEMNVSTLELGDSALYLCASSPDRAADTQYFGPGTRLTVL.